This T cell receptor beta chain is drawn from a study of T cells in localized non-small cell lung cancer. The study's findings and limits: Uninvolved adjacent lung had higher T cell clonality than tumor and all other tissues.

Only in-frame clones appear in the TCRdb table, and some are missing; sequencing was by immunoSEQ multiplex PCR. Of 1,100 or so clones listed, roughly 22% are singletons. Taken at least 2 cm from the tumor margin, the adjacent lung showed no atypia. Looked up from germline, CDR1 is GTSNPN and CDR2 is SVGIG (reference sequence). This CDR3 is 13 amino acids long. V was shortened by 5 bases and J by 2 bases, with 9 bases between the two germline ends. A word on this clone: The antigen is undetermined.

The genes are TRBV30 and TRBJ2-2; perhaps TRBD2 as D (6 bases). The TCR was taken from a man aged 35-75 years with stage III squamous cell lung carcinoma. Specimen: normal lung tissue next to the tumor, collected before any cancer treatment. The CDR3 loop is CAWAGSNTGELFF. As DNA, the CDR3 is TGTGCCTGGGCGGGAAGCAACACCGGGGAGCTGTTTTTT.